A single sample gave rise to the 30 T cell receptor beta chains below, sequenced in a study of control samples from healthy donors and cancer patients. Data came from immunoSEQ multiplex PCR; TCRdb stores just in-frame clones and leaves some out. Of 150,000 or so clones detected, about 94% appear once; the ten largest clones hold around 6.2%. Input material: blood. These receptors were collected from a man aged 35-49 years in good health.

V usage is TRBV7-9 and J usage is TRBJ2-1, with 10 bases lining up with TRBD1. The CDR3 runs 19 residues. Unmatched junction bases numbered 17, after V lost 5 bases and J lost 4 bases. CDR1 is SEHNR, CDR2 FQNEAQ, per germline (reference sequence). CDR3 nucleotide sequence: TGTGCCAGCAGCCGAAGGGGGACAGGGGAATTCGGTGGGTACAATGAGCAGTTCTTC. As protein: CASSRRGTGEFGGYNEQFF.

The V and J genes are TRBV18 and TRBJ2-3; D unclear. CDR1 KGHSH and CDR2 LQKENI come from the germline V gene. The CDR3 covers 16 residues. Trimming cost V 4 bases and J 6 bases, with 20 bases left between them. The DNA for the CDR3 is TGTGCCAGCTCACAACGGCAGGCCGCCCTATCGGATACGCAGTATTTT. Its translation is CASSQRQAALSDTQYF.

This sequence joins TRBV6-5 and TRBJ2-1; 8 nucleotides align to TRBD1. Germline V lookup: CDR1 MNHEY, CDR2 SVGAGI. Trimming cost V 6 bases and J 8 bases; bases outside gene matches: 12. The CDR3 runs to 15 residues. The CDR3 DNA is TGTGCCAGCAGGACCGACAGGGGCCCCGGGGATGAGCAGTTCTTC. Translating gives CASRTDRGPGDEQFF.

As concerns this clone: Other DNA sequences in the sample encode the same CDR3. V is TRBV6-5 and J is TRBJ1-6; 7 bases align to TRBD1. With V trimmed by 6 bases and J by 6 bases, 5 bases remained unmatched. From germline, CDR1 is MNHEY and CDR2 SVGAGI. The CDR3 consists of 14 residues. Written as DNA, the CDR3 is TGTGCCAGCAGCCGACAGGGACCTAATTCACCCCTCCACTTT. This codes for CASSRQGPNSPLHF.

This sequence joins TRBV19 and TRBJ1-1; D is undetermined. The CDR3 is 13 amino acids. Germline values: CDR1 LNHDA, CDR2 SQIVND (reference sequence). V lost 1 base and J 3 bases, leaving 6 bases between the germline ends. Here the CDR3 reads CASSIGWDTEAFF. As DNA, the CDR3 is TGTGCCAGTAGTATAGGCTGGGACACTGAAGCTTTCTTT.

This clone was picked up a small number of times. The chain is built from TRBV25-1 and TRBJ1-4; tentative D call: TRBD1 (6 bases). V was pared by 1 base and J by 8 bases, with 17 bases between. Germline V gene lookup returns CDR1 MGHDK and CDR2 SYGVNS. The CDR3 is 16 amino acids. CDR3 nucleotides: TGTGCCAGCAGTGAATTTGGGGGGGCCATCTTCGAAAAACTGTTTTTT. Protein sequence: CASSEFGGAIFEKLFF.

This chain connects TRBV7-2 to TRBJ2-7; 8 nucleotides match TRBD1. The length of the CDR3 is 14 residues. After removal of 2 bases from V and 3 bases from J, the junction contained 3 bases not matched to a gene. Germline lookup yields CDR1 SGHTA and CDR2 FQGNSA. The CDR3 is CASSLSGQDYEQYF. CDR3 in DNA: TGTGCCAGCAGCTTATCGGGACAGGACTACGAGCAGTACTTC. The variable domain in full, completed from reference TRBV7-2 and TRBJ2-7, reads GAGVSQSPSNKVTEKGKDVELRCDPISGHTALYWYRQSLGQGLEFLIYFQGNSAPDKSGLPSDRFSAERTGGSVSTLTIQRTQQEDSAVYLCASSLSGQDYEQYFGPGTRLTVT.

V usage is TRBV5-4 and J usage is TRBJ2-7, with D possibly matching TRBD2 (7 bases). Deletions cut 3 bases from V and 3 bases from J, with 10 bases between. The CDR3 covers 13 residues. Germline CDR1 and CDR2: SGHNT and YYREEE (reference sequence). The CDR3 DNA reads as TGTGCCAGCAGCTCGGGGGGCAGCTACGAGCAGTACTTC. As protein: CASSSGGSYEQYF.

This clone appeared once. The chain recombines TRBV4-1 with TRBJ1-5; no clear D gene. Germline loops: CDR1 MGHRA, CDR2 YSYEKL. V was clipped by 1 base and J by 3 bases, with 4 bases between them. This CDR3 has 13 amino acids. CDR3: CASSQGPNQPQHF. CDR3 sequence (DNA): TGCGCCAGCAGCCAAGGTCCCAATCAGCCCCAGCATTTT.

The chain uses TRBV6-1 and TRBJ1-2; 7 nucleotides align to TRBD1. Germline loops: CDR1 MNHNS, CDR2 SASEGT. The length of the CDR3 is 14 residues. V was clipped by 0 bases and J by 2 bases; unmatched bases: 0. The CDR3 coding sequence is TGTGCCAGCAGTGAAGCGACAGGGAACTATGGCTACACCTTC. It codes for CASSEATGNYGYTF.

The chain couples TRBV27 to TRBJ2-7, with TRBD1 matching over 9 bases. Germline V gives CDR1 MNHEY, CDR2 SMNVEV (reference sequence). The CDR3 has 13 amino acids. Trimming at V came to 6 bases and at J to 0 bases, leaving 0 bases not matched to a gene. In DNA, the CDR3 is TGTGCCAGCAGACAGGGGGCCTCCTACGAGCAGTACTTC. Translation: CASRQGASYEQYF.

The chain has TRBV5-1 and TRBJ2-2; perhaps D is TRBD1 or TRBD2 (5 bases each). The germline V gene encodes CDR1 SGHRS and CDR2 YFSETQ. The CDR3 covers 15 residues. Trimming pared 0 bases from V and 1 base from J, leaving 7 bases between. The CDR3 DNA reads TGCGCCAGCAGCTTGGGGGACCGGAACACCGGGGAGCTGTTTTTT. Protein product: CASSLGDRNTGELFF.

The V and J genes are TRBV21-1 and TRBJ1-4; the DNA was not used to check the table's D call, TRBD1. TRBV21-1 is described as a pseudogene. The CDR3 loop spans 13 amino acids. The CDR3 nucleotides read TGTGCCAGCAGCCGGACAGGGGGAGAAAAACTGTTTTTT. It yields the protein CASSRTGGEKLFF.

Here the CDR3 DNA reads TGTGCCAGCAGCCAACAATATGCCACAACTAATGAAAAACTGTTTTTT. Translated, it gives CASSQQYATTNEKLFF. V usage is TRBV3-1 (or the pseudogene TRBV3-2) and J usage is TRBJ1-4, with D unresolved. The CDR3 loop spans 16 amino acids. V was clipped by 2 bases and J by 0 bases, with 10 bases between them. Germline V gives CDR1 LGHDT, CDR2 YNNKEL (reference sequence).

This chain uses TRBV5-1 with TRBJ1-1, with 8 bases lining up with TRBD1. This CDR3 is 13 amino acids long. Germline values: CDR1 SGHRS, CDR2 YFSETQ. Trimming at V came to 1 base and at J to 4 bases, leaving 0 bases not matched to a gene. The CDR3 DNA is TGCGCCAGCAGCTTGACAGGGGGCACTGAAGCTTTCTTT. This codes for CASSLTGGTEAFF.

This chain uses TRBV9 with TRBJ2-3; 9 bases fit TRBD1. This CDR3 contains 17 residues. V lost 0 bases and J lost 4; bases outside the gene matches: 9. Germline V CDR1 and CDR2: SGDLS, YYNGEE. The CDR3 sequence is CASSVAPGQGISDTQYF. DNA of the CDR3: TGTGCCAGCAGCGTAGCCCCGGGACAGGGTATTTCAGATACGCAGTATTTT.

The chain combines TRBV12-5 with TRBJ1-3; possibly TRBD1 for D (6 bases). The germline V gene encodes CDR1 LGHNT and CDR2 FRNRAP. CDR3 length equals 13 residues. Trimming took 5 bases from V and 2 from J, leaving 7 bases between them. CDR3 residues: CASGHRAGNTIYF. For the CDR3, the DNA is TGTGCTAGTGGTCACAGGGCTGGAAACACCATATATTTT. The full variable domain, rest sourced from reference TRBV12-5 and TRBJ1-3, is DARVTQTPRHKVTEMGQEVTMRCQPILGHNTVFWYRQTMMQGLELLAYFRNRAPLDDSGMPKDRFSAEMPDATLATLKIQPSEPRDSAVYFCASGHRAGNTIYFGEGSWLTVV.

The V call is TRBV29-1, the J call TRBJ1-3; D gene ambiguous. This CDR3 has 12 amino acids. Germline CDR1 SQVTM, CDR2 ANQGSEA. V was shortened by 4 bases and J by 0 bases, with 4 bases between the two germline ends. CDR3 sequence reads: CSVGGSGNTIYF. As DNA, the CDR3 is TGCAGCGTTGGCGGCTCTGGAAACACCATATATTTT.

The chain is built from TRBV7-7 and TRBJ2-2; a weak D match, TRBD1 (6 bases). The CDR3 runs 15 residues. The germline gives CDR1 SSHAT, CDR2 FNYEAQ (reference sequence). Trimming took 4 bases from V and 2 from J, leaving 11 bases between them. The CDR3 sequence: CASSSAGANTGELFF. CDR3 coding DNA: TGTGCCAGCAGCTCGGCAGGGGCTAACACCGGGGAGCTGTTTTTT.

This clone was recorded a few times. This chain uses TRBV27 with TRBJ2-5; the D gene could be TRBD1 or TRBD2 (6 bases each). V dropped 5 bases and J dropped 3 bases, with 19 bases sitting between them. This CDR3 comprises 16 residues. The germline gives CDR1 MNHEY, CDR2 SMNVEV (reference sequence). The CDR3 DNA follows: TGTGCCAGCAGTCCTTTGACTAGGGGGATCGAAGAGACCCAGTACTTC. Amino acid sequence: CASSPLTRGIEETQYF.

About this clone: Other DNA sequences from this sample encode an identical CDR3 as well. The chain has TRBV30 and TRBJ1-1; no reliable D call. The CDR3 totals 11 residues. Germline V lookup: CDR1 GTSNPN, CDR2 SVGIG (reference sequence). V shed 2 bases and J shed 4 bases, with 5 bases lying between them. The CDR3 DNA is TGTGCCTGGAGTTTGGGCACTGAAGCTTTCTTT. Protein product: CAWSLGTEAFF.

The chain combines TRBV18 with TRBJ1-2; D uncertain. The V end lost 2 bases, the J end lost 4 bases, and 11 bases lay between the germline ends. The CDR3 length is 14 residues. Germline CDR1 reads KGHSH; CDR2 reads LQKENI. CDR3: CASSPSQDPYGYTF. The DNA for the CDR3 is TGTGCCAGCTCACCATCTCAGGACCCCTATGGCTACACCTTC. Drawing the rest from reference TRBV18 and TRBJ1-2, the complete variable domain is NAGVMQNPRHLVRRRGQEARLRCSPMKGHSHVYWYRQLPEEGLKFMVYLQKENIIDESGMPKERFSAEFPKEGPSILRIQQVVRGDSAAYFCASSPSQDPYGYTFGSGTRLTVV.

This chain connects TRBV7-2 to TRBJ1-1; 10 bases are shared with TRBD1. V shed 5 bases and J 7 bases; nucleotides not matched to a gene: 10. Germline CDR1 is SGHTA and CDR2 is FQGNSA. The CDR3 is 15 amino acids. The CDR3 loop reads CASSTSGTGANEAFF. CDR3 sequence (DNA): TGTGCCAGCAGCACCTCCGGGACAGGGGCTAATGAAGCTTTCTTT.

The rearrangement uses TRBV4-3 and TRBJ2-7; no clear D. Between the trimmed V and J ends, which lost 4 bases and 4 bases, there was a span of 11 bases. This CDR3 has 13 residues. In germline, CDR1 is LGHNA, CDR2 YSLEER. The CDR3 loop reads CASSPTKGYEQYF. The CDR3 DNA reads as TGCGCCAGCAGCCCTACTAAGGGTTACGAGCAGTACTTC.

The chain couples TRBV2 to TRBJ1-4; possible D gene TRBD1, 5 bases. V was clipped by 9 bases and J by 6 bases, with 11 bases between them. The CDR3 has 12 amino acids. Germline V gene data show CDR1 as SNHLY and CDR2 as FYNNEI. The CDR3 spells CASDLTDEKLFF. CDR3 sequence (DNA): TGTGCCAGTGATCTGACAGATGAAAAACTGTTTTTT.

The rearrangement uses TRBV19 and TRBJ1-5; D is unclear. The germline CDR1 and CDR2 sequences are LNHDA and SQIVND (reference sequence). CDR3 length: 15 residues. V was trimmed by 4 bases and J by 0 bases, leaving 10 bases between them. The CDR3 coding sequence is TGTGCCAGTAGTACGACGGGGTATAGCAATCAGCCCCAGCATTTT. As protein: CASSTTGYSNQPQHF.

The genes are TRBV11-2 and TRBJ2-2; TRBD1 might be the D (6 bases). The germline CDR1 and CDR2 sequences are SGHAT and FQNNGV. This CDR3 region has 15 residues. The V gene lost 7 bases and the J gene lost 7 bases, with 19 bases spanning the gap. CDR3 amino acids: CASTDRMGDDGELFF. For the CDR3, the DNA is TGTGCCAGCACCGACAGGATGGGGGATGACGGGGAGCTGTTTTTT.

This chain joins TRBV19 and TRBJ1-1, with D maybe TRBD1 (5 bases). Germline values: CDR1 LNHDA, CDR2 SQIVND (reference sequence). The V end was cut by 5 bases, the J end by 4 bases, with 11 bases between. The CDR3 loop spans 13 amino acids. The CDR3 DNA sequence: TGTGCCAGTAGTCTCGGGGGGAGCACTGAAGCTTTCTTT. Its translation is CASSLGGSTEAFF.

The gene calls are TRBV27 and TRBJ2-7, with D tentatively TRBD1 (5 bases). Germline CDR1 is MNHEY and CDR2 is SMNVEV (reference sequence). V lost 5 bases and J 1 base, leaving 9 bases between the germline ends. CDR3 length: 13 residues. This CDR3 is CASSLRVSYEQYF. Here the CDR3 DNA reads TGTGCCAGCAGTCTCAGGGTTTCCTACGAGCAGTACTTC.

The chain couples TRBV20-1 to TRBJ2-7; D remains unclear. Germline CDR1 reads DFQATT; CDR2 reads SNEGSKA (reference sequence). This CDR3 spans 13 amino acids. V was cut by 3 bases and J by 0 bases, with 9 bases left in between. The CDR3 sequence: CSASLQSSYEQYF. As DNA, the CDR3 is TGCAGTGCTAGTTTGCAGAGCTCCTACGAGCAGTACTTC.